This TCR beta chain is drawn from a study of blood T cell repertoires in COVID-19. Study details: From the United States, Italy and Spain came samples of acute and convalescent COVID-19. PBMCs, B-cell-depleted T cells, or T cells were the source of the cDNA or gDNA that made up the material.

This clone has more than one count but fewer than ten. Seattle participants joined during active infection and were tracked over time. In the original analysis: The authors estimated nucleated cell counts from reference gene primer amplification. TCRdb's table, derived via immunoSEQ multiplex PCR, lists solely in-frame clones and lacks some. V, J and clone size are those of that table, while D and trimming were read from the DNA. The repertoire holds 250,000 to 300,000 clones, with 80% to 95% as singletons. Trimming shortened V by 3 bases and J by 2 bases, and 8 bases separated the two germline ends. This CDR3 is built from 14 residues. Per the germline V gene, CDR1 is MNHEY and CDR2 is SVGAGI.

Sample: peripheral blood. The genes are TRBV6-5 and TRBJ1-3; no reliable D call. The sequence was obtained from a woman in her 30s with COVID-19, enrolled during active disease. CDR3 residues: CASSYDGAGNTIYF. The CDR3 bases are TGTGCCAGCAGTTATGACGGAGCTGGAAACACCATATATTTT.